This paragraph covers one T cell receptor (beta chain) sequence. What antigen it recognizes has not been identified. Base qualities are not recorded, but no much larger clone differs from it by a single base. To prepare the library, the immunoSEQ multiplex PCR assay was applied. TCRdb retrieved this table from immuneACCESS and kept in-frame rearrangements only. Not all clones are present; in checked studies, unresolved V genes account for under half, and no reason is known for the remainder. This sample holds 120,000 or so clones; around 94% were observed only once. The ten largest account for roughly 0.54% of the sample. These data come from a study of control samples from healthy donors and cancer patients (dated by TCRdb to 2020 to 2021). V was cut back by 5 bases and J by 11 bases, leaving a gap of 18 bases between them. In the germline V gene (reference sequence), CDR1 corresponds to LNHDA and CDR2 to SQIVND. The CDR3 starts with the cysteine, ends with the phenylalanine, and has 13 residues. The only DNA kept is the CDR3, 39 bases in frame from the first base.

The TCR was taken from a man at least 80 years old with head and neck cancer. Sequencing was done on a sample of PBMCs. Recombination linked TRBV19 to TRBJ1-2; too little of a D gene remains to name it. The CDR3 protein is CASSATPRQAYTF. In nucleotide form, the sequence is TGTGCCAGTAGTGCCACCCCGCGGCAGGCGTACACCTTC. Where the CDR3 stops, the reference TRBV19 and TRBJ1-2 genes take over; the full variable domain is DGGITQSPKYLFRKEGQNVTLSCEQNLNHDAMYWYRQDPGQGLRLIYYSQIVNDFQKGDIAEGYSVSREKKESFPLTVTSAQKNPTAFYLCASSATPRQAYTFGSGTRLTVV.